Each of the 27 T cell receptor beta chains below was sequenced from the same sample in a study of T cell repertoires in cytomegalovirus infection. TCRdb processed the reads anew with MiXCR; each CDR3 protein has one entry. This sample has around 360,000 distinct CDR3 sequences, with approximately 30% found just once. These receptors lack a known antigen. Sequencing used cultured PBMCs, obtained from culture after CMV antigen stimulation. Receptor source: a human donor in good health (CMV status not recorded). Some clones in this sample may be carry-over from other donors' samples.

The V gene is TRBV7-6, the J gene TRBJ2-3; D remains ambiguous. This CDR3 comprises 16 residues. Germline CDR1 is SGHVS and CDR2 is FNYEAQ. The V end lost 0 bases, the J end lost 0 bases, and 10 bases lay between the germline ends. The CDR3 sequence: CASSLAASPSTDTQYF. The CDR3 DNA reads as TGTGCCAGCAGCTTAGCGGCATCCCCTAGCACAGATACGCAGTATTTT. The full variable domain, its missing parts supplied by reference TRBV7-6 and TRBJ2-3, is GAGVSQSPRYKVTKRGQDVALRCDPISGHVSLYWYRQALGQGPEFLTYFNYEAQQDKSGLPNDRFSAERPEGSISTLTIQRTEQRDSAMYRCASSLAASPSTDTQYFGPGTRLTVL.

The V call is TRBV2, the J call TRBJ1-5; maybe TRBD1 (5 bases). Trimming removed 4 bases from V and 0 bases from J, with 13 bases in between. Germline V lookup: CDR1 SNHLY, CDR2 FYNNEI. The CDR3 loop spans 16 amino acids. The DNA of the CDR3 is TGTGCCAGCAGTGCCCAGGGTAGGGGTAGCAATCAGCCCCAGCATTTT. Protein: CASSAQGRGSNQPQHF.

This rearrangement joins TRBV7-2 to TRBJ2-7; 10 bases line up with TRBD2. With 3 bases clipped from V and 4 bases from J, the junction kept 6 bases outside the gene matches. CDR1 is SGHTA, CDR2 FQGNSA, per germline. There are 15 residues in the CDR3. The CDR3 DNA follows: TGTGCCAGCAGCTTTGCTAGCGGGAGATATTACGAGCAGTACGTC. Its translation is CASSFASGRYYEQYV.

CDR3: CASSLDVGWQGRDTQYF. CDR3 DNA: TGTGCCAGCAGCTTAGATGTTGGTTGGCAAGGTAGAGATACGCAGTATTTT. The gene calls are TRBV7-2 and TRBJ2-3; D call uncertain. CDR3 length equals 17 residues. The V gene lost 1 base and the J gene lost 5 bases, with 19 bases spanning the gap. The germline V gene encodes CDR1 SGHTA and CDR2 FQGNSA. Full variable domain (remainder filled in from reference TRBV7-2 and TRBJ2-3): GAGVSQSPSNKVTEKGKDVELRCDPISGHTALYWYRQSLGQGLEFLIYFQGNSAPDKSGLPSDRFSAERTGGSVSTLTIQRTQQEDSAVYLCASSLDVGWQGRDTQYFGPGTRLTVL.

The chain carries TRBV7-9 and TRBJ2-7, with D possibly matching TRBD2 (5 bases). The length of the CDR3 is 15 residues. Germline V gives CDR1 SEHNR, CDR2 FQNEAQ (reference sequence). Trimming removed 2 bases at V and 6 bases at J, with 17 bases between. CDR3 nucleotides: TGTGCCAGCAGCTTATACCCCCCGTCGGGGAGCGAGCAGTACGTC. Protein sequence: CASSLYPPSGSEQYV.

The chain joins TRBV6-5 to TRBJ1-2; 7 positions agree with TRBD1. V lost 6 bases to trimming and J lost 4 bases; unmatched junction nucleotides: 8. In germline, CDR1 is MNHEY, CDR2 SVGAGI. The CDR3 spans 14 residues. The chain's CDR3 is CASRVRQGAYGYTF. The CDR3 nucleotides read TGTGCCAGCAGGGTTAGACAGGGCGCCTATGGCTACACCTTC.

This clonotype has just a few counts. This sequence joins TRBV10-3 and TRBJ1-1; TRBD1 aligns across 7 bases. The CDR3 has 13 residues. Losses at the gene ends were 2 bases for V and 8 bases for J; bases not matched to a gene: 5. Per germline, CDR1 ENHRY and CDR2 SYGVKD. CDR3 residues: CAISETGVGEAFF. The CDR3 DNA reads TGTGCCATCAGTGAGACAGGGGTCGGGGAAGCTTTCTTT.

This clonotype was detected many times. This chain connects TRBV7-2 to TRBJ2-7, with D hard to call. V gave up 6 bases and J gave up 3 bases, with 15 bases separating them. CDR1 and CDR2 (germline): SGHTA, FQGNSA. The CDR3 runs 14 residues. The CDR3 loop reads CASRQEGWVYEQYF. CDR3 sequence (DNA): TGTGCCAGCAGACAAGAAGGCTGGGTCTACGAGCAGTACTTC.

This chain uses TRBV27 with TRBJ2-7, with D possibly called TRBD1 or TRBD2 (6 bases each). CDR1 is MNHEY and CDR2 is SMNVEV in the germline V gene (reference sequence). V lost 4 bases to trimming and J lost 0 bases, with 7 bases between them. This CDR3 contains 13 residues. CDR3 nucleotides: TGTGCCAGCAGTTCGGGGGCCTCCTACGAGCAGTACTTC. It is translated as CASSSGASYEQYF.

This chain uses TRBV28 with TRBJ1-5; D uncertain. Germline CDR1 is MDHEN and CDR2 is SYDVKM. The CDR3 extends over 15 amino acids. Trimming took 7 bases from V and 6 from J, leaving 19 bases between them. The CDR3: CASTGIEGGVQPQHF. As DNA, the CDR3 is TGTGCCAGCACCGGAATTGAGGGAGGAGTTCAGCCCCAGCATTTT.

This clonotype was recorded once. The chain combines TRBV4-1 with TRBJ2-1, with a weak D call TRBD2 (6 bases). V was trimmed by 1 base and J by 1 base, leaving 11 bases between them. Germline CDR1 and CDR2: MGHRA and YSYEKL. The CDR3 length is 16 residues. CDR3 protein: CASSQVGGRSYNEQFF. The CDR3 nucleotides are TGCGCCAGCAGCCAAGTCGGGGGTAGGTCCTACAATGAGCAGTTCTTC.

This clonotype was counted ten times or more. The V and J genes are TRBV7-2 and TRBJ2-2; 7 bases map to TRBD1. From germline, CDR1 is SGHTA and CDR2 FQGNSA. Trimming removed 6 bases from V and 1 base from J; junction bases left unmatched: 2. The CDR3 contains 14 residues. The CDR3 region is CASRRQGNTGELFF. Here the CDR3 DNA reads TGTGCCAGCAGACGACAGGGGAACACCGGGGAGCTGTTTTTT.

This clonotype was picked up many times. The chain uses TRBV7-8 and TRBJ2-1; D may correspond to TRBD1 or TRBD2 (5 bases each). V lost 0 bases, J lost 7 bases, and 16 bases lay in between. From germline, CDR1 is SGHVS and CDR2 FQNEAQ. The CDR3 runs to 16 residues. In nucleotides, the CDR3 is TGTGCCAGCAGCTTAGCCGGGGCTAGCCAGGTGAATGAGCAGTTCTTC. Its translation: CASSLAGASQVNEQFF.

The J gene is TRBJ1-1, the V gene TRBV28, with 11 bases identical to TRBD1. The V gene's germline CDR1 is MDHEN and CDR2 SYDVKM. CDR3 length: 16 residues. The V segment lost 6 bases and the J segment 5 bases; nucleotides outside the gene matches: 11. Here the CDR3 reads CASRSTPGQGATEAFF. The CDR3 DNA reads TGTGCCAGCAGATCAACCCCCGGACAGGGGGCGACTGAAGCTTTCTTT.

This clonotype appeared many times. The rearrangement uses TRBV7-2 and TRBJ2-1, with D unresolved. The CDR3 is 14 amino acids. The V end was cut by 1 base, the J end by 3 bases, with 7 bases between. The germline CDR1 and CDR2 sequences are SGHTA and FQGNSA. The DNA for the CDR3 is TGTGCCAGCAGCTTAGAACCAGGCTACAATGAGCAGTTCTTC. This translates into CASSLEPGYNEQFF.

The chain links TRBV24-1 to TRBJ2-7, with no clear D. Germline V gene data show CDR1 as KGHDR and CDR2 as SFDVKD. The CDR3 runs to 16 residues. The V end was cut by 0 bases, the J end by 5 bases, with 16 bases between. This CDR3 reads CATSDLHRSRADEQYV. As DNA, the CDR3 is TGTGCCACCAGTGATTTGCACCGGTCACGGGCCGACGAGCAGTACGTC.

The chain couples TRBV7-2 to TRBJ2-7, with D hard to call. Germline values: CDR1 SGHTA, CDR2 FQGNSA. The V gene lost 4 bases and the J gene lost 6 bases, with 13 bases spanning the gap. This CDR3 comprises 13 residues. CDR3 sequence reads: CASSSTPPIEQYV. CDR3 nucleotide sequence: TGTGCCAGCAGCTCAACCCCCCCGATCGAGCAGTACGTC.

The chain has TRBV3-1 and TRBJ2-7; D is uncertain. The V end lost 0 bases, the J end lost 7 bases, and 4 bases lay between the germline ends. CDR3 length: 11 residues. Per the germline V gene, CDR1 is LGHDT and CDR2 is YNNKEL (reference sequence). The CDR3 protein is CASSQDGEQYV. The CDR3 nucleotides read TGTGCCAGCAGCCAAGATGGGGAGCAGTACGTC.

The CDR3 here is CAWSPGAGYTF. CDR3 nucleotides: TGTGCCTGGAGTCCCGGGGCCGGCTACACCTTC. The chain couples TRBV30 to TRBJ1-2; perhaps TRBD1 as D (5 bases). The CDR3 covers 11 residues. The V end was cut by 2 bases, the J end by 8 bases, with 9 bases between. CDR1 GTSNPN and CDR2 SVGIG come from the germline V gene (reference sequence).

DNA for the CDR3: TGTGCCAGCAGCTCCTCAGGGACAGGGGGCTACAATGAGCAGTTCTTC. This encodes CASSSSGTGGYNEQFF. V and J are TRBV7-9 and TRBJ2-1; 11 nucleotides align to TRBD1. Per the germline V gene, CDR1 is SEHNR and CDR2 is FQNEAQ (reference sequence). V lost 4 bases, J lost 3 bases, and 5 bases stayed unmatched. This CDR3 comprises 16 residues.

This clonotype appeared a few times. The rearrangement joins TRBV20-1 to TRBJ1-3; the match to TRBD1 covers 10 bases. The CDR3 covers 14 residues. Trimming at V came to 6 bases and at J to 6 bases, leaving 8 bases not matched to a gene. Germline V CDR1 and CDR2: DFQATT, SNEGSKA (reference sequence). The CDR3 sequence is CSANPGTGENTIYF. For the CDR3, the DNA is TGCAGTGCCAATCCAGGGACAGGGGAAAACACCATATATTTT.

CDR3 region: CASSSGLAETDTQYF. The DNA of the CDR3 is TGTGCCAGCAGTAGTGGACTAGCGGAAACAGATACGCAGTATTTT. The chain joins TRBV28 to TRBJ2-3; 10 nucleotides match TRBD2. After removal of 5 bases from V and 3 bases from J, the junction contained 5 bases not matched to a gene. This CDR3 comprises 15 residues. From germline, CDR1 is MDHEN and CDR2 SYDVKM. The complete variable domain, with remaining parts taken from reference TRBV28 and TRBJ2-3, reads DVKVTQSSRYLVKRTGEKVFLECVQDMDHENMFWYRQDPGLGLRLIYFSYDVKMKEKGDIPEGYSVSREKKERFSLILESASTNQTSMYLCASSSGLAETDTQYFGPGTRLTVL.

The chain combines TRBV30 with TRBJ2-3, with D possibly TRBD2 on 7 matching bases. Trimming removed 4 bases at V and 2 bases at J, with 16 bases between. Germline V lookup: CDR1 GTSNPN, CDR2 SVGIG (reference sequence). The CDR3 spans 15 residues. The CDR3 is CAWTRGTINTDTQYF. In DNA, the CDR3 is TGTGCCTGGACAAGGGGGACTATTAACACAGATACGCAGTATTTT. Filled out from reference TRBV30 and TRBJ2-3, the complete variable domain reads SQTIHQWPATLVQPVGSPLSLECTVEGTSNPNLYWYRQAAGRGLQLLFYSVGIGQISSEVPQNLSASRPQDRQFILSSKKLLLSDSGFYLCAWTRGTINTDTQYFGPGTRLTVL.

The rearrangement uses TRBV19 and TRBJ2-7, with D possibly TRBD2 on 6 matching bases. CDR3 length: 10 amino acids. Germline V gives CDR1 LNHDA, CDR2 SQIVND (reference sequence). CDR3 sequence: CVSIAEEGYV. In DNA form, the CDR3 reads TGTGTCAGTATAGCGGAGGAAGGGTACGTC.

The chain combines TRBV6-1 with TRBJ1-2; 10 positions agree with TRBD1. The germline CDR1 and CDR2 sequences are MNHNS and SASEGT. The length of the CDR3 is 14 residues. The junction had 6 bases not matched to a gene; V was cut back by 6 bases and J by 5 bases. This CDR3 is CASRKTGGSYGYTF. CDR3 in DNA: TGTGCCAGCAGAAAGACAGGGGGCAGTTATGGCTACACCTTC.

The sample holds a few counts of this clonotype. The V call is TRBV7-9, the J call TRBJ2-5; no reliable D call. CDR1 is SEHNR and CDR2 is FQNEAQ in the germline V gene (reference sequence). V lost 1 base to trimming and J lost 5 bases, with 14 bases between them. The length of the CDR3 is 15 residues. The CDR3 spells CASSLEPGEVETQYF. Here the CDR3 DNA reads TGTGCCAGCAGCTTAGAACCGGGTGAAGTGGAGACCCAGTACTTC.

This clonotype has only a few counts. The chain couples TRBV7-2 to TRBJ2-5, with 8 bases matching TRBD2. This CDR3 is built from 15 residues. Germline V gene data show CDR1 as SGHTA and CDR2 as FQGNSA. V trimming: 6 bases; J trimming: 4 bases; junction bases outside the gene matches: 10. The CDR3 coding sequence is TGTGCCAGCAGGCCACCGGGACTAGAAGGAGAGACCCAGTACTTC. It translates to CASRPPGLEGETQYF. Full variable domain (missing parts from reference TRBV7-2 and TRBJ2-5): GAGVSQSPSNKVTEKGKDVELRCDPISGHTALYWYRQSLGQGLEFLIYFQGNSAPDKSGLPSDRFSAERTGGSVSTLTIQRTQQEDSAVYLCASRPPGLEGETQYFGPGTRLLVL.